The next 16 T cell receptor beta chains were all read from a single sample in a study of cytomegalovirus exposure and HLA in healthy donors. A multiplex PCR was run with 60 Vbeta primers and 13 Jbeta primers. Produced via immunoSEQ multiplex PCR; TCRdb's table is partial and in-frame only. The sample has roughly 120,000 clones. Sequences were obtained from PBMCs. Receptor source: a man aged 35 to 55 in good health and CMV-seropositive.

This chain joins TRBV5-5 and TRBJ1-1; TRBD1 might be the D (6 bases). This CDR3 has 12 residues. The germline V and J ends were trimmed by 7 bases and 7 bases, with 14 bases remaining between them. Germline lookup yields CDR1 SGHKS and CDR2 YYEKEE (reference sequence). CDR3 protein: CASRSFRGEAFF. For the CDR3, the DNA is TGTGCCAGCCGGTCCTTCAGGGGTGAAGCTTTCTTT.

The CDR3 DNA reads as TGTGCCAGCAGCTTGCGAGTGGCTGGGGCCAACGTCCTGACTTTC. Translated, it gives CASSLRVAGANVLTF. This sequence joins TRBV28 and TRBJ2-6, with unresolved D. This CDR3 has 15 residues. Germline values: CDR1 MDHEN, CDR2 SYDVKM. Trimming pared 6 bases from V and 2 bases from J, leaving 11 bases between. Filled out from reference TRBV28 and TRBJ2-6, the complete variable domain reads DVKVTQSSRYLVKRTGEKVFLECVQDMDHENMFWYRQDPGLGLRLIYFSYDVKMKEKGDIPEGYSVSREKKERFSLILESASTNQTSMYLCASSLRVAGANVLTFGAGSRLTVL.

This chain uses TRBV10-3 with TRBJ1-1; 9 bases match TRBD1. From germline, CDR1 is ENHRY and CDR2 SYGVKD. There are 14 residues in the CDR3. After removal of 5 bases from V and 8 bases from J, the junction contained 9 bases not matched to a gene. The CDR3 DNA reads TGTGCCATCAGTCTTGACACCGGGACAGGGGAAGCTTTCTTT. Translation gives CAISLDTGTGEAFF.

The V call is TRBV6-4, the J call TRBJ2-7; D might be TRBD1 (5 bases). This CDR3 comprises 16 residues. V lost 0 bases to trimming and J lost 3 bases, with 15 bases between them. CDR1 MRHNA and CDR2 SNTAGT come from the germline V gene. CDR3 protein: CASSDSPGKVNYEQYF. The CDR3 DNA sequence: TGTGCCAGCAGTGACTCGCCAGGGAAGGTAAACTACGAGCAGTACTTC.

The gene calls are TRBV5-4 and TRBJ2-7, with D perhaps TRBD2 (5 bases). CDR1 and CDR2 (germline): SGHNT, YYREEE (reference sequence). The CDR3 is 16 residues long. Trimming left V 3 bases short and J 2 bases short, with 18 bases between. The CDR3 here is CASSSPRATGTYEQYF. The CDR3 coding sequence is TGTGCCAGCAGCTCCCCCCGGGCCACCGGGACCTACGAGCAGTACTTC.

The CDR3 protein is CASSRQGMNTEAFF. CDR3 bases: TGTGCCAGCAGTCGACAGGGGATGAACACTGAAGCTTTCTTT. The chain employs TRBV27 and TRBJ1-1; 8 nucleotides agree with TRBD1. The CDR3 sequence is 14 residues long. Looked up from germline, CDR1 is MNHEY and CDR2 is SMNVEV (reference sequence). Germline trimming cut 5 bases from V and 0 bases from J; bases unmatched to any gene: 2.

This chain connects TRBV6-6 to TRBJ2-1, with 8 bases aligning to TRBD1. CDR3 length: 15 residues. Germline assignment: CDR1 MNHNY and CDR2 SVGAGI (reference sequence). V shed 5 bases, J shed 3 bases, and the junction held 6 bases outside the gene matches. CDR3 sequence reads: CASSTDRDVYNEQFF. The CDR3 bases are TGTGCCAGCAGTACGGACAGGGATGTCTACAATGAGCAGTTCTTC.

The CDR3 DNA sequence: TGTGCCAGCAGGGCGGGGACAGGGGGCGCTTACGAGCAGTACTTC. Its protein is CASRAGTGGAYEQYF. This chain joins TRBV28 and TRBJ2-7, with 12 bases aligning to TRBD1. Germline CDR1 reads MDHEN; CDR2 reads SYDVKM. The CDR3 totals 15 residues. After removal of 6 bases from V and 4 bases from J, the junction contained 7 bases not matched to a gene.

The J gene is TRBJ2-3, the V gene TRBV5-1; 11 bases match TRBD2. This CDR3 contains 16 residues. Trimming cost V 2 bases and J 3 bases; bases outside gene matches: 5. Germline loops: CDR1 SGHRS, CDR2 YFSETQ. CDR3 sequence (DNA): TGCGCCAGCAGCTTTACTAGCGGGAGTATAACAGATACGCAGTATTTT. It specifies CASSFTSGSITDTQYF.

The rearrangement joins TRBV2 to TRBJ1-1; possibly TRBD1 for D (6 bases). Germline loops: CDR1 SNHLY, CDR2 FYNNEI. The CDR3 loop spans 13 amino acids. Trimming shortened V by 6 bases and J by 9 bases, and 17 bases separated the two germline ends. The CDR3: CASRGAVRDKAFF. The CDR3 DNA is TGTGCCAGCAGGGGGGCAGTTCGAGATAAAGCTTTCTTT.

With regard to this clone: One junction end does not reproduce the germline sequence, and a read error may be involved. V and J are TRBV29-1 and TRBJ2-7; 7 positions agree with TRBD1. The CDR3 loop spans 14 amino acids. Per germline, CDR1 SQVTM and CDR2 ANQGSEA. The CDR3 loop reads CSVEDGDSSYEQCF. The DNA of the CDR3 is TGCAGCGTTGAAGACGGGGACAGTTCCTACGAGCAGTGCTTC.

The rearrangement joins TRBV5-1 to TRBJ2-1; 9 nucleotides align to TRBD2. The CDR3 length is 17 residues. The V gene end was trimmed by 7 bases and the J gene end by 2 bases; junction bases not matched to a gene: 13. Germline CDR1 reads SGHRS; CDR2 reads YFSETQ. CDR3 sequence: CASDRSVSGSAYNEQFF. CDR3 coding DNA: TGCGCCAGCGACCGTTCTGTTAGCGGGAGTGCCTACAATGAGCAGTTCTTC.

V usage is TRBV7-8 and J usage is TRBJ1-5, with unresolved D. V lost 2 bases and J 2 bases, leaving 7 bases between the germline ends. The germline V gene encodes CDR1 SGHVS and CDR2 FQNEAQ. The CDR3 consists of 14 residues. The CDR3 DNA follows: TGTGCCAGCAGCTTAAATGGAGGCAATCAGCCCCAGCATTTT. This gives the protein CASSLNGGNQPQHF.

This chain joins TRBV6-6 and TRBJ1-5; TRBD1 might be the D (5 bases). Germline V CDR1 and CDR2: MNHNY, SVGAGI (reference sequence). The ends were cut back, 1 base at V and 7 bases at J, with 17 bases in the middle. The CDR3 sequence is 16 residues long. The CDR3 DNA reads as TGTGCCAGCAGTTACTGGGATGGGCAACCAGGGCAGCCCCAGCATTTT. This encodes CASSYWDGQPGQPQHF.

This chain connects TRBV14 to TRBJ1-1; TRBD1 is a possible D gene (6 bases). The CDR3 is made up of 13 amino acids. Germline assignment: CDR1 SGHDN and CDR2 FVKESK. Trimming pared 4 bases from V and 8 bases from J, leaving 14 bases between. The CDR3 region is CASSRIGQLEAFF. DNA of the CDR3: TGTGCCAGCAGCCGGATCGGACAGTTGGAAGCTTTCTTT.

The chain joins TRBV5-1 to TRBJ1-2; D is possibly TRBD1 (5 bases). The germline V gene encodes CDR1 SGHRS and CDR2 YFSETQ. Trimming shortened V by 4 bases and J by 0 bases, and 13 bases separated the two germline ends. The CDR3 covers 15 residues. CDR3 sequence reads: CASSGVGQPNYGYTF. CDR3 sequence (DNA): TGCGCCAGCAGCGGAGTGGGGCAGCCTAACTATGGCTACACCTTC.